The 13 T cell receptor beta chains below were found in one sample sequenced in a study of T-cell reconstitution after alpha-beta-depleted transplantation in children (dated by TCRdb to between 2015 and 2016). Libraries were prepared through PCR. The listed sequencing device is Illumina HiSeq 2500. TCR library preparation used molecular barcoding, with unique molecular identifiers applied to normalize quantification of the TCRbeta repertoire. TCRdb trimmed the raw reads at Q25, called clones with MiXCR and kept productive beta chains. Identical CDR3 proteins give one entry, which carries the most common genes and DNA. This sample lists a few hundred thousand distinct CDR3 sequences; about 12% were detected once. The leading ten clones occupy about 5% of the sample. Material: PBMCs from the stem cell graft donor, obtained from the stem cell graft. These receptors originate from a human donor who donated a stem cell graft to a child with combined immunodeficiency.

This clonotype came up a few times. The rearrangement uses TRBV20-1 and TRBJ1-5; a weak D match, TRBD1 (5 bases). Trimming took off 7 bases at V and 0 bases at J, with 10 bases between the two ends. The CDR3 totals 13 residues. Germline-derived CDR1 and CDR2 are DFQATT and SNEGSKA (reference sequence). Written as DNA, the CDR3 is TGCAGTGTAGGACAAGATAGCAATCAGCCCCAGCATTTT. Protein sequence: CSVGQDSNQPQHF.

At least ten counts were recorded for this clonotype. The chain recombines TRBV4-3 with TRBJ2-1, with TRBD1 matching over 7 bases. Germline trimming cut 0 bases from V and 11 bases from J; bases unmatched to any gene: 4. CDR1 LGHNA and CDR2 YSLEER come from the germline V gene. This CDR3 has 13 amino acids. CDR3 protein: CASSQDRQGKQFF. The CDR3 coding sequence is TGCGCCAGCAGCCAAGATAGACAGGGAAAGCAGTTCTTC.

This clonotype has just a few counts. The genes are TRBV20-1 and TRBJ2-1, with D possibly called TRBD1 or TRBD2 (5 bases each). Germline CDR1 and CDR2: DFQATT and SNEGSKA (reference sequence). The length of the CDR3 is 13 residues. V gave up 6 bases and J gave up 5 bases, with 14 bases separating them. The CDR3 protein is CSALGVGDNEQFF. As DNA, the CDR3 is TGCAGTGCCCTAGGGGTGGGGGACAATGAGCAGTTCTTC.

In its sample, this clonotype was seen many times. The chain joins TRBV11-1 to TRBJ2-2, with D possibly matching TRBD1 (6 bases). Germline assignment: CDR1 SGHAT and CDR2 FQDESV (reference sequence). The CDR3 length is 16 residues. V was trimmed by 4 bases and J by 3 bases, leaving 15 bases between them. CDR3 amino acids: CASSWSRPGDTGELFF. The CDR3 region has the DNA TGTGCCAGCAGCTGGTCCCGGCCAGGGGACACCGGGGAGCTGTTTTTT.

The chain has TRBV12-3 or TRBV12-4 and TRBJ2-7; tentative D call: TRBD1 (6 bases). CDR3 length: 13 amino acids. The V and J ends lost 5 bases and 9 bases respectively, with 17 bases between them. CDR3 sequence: CASSDQTGTGQYF. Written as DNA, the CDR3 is TGTGCCAGCAGTGACCAGACAGGAACTGGGCAGTACTTC.

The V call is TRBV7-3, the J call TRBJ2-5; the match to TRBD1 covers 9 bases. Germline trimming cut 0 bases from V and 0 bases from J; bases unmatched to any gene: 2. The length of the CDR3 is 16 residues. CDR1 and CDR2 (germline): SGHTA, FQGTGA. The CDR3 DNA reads TGTGCCAGCAGCTTAACCGGGACAGGGTACCAAGAGACCCAGTACTTC. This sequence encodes CASSLTGTGYQETQYF. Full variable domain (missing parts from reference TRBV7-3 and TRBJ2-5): GAGVSQTPSNKVTEKGKYVELRCDPISGHTALYWYRQSLGQGPEFLIYFQGTGAADDSGLPNDRFFAVRPEGSVSTLKIQRTERGDSAVYLCASSLTGTGYQETQYFGPGTRLLVL.

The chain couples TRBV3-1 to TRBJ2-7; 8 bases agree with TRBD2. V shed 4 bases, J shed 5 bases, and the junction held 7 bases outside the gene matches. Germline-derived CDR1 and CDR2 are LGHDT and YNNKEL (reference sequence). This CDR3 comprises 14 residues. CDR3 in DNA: TGTGCCAGCAGCCCAGGACTAGCTGTGAACGAGCAGTACTTC. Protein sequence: CASSPGLAVNEQYF.

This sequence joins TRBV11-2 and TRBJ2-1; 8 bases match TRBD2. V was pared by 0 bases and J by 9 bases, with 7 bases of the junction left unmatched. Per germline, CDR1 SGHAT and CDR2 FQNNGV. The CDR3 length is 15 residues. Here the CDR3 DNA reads TGTGCCAGCAGCTTAGAGATCGGCGGGGGGCTTGAGCAGTTCTTC. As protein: CASSLEIGGGLEQFF.

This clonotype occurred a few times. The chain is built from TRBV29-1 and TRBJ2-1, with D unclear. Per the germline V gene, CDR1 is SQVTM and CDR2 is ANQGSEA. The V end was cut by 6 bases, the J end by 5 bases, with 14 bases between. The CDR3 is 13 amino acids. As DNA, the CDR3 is TGCAGCGTCGCCGTCTCGGTACACAATGAGCAGTTCTTC. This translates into CSVAVSVHNEQFF.

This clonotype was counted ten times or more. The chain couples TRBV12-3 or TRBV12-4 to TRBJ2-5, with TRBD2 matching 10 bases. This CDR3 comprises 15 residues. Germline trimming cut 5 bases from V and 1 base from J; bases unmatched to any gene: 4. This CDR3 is CASSTLAGFQETQYF. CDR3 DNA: TGTGCCAGCAGTACACTAGCGGGGTTCCAAGAGACCCAGTACTTC.

The CDR3 region is CASRNSGRTTGELFF. DNA for the CDR3: TGTGCCAGCAGGAATAGCGGGAGGACCACCGGGGAGCTGTTTTTT. The V and J genes are TRBV6-2 or TRBV6-3 and TRBJ2-2; 10 nucleotides line up with TRBD2. Germline V gene data show CDR1 as MNHEY and CDR2 as SVGEGT. There are 15 residues in the CDR3. The J segment lost 4 bases and the V segment lost 6 bases, leaving 5 bases of the junction unmatched.

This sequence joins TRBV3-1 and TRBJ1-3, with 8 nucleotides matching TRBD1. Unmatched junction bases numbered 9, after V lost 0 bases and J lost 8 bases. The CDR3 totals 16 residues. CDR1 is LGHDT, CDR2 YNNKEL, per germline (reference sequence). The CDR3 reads CASSQDPWTGRDTIYF. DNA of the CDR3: TGTGCCAGCAGCCAAGATCCGTGGACAGGGAGGGACACCATATATTTT.

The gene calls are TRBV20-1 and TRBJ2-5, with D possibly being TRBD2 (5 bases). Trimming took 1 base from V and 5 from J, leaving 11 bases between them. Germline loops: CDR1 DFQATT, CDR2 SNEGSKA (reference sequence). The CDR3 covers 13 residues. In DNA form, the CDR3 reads TGCAGTGCTAGAGGCCCCCCGGGGGAGACCCAGTACTTC. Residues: CSARGPPGETQYF.